The 20 T cell receptor beta chains below all came from one sample that was sequenced in a study of blood T cell repertoires in COVID-19 (dated by TCRdb to 2018 to 2020). Library method: the immunoSEQ multiplex PCR assay. TCRdb provides this immuneACCESS table in a form limited to in-frame rearrangements. Some clones are lacking; in checked studies, under half of them reflect an unresolved V gene, and why the rest are absent is not known. For this sample there are roughly 230,000 clones; 65% to 85% appear just once. 3% to 4% of the sample is held by the ten biggest clonotypes. Material: PBMCs or T cells enriched from blood (not recorded which). The source of these receptors is a woman aged 60 to 75 who had recovered from COVID-19.

This clone has a single count. This sequence joins TRBV7-9 and TRBJ2-7, with D possibly TRBD2 on 5 matching bases. Trimming left V 3 bases short and J 0 bases short, with 21 bases between. The CDR3 extends over 18 amino acids. CDR1 is SEHNR and CDR2 is FQNEAQ in the germline V gene (reference sequence). CDR3 nucleotide sequence: TGTGCCAGCAGCTTGGACGGACTTCGCAGGTCGTCCTCCTACGAGCAGTACTTC. Protein product: CASSLDGLRRSSSYEQYF. Full variable domain (missing parts from reference TRBV7-9 and TRBJ2-7): DTGVSQNPRHKITKRGQNVTFRCDPISEHNRLYWYRQTLGQGPEFLTYFQNEAQLEKSRLLSDRFSAERPKGSFSTLEIQRTEQGDSAMYLCASSLDGLRRSSSYEQYFGPGTRLTVT.

The chain has TRBV19 and TRBJ1-1; D unclear. This CDR3 comprises 11 residues. Trimming took off 7 bases at V and 5 bases at J, with 8 bases between the two ends. The germline CDR1 and CDR2 sequences are LNHDA and SQIVND (reference sequence). The CDR3 DNA reads as TGTGCCAGTACCCGAACTACTGAAGCTTTCTTT. Its protein product is CASTRTTEAFF. Supplemented by reference TRBV19 and TRBJ1-1, the full variable domain reads DGGITQSPKYLFRKEGQNVTLSCEQNLNHDAMYWYRQDPGQGLRLIYYSQIVNDFQKGDIAEGYSVSREKKESFPLTVTSAQKNPTAFYLCASTRTTEAFFGQGTRLTVV.

The CDR3 here is CASGPLWGELYNEQFF. As DNA, the CDR3 is TGTGCCAGCGGGCCCTTGTGGGGGGAACTGTACAATGAGCAGTTCTTC. This rearrangement joins TRBV11-2 to TRBJ2-1; TRBD2 is a possible D gene (6 bases). Germline loops: CDR1 SGHAT, CDR2 FQNNGV. V lost 8 bases and J 4 bases, leaving 21 bases between the germline ends. The CDR3 loop spans 16 amino acids.

This sequence joins TRBV5-1 and TRBJ1-4, with D maybe TRBD1 (5 bases). CDR3 length equals 14 residues. V lost 0 bases and J lost 8, with 11 bases in between. Germline-derived CDR1 and CDR2 are SGHRS and YFSETQ. The CDR3 reads CASSLGTQAEKLFF. The CDR3 DNA is TGCGCCAGCAGCTTGGGGACACAAGCAGAAAAACTGTTTTTT.

This sequence joins TRBV7-9 and TRBJ1-4, with D perhaps matching TRBD1 (6 bases). The CDR3 has 14 amino acids. Trimming took 7 bases from V and 5 from J, leaving 14 bases between them. Germline V gene data show CDR1 as SEHNR and CDR2 as FQNEAQ (reference sequence). The CDR3 bases are TGTGCCAGCACTTTTGGCGACAGGAATGAAAAACTGTTTTTT. Amino acid sequence: CASTFGDRNEKLFF.

The chain has TRBV11-3 and TRBJ2-5; no clear D gene. Germline CDR1 SGHNT, CDR2 YENEEA. CDR3 size: 14 residues. V lost 2 bases and J lost 3, with 10 bases in between. The CDR3, as DNA: TGTGCCAGCAGCTTATCCAGATCAGAAGAGACCCAGTACTTC. Translating it yields CASSLSRSEETQYF.

The V and J genes are TRBV11-2 and TRBJ1-6; tentative D call: TRBD1 (5 bases). The CDR3 extends over 12 amino acids. V was cut by 4 bases and J by 7 bases, with 5 bases left in between. CDR1 SGHAT and CDR2 FQNNGV come from the germline V gene. For the CDR3, the DNA is TGTGCCAGCAGCTCAGGGAATTCACCCCTCCACTTT. This sequence encodes CASSSGNSPLHF.

The chain carries TRBV2 and TRBJ2-2, with TRBD1 as a possible D gene (5 bases). There are 15 residues in the CDR3. Germline V gene sequence: CDR1 SNHLY, CDR2 FYNNEI. The ends were cut back, 6 bases at V and 0 bases at J, with 11 bases in the middle. CDR3 amino acids: CASSFDSPNTGELFF. The CDR3 region has the DNA TGTGCCAGCAGCTTTGACAGCCCGAACACCGGGGAGCTGTTTTTT.

V usage is TRBV5-5 and J usage is TRBJ1-5; 8 positions agree with TRBD1. The junction had 10 bases not matched to a gene; V was cut back by 0 bases and J by 5 bases. CDR1 SGHKS and CDR2 YYEKEE come from the germline V gene (reference sequence). The CDR3 is 17 amino acids. The CDR3 reads CASSLGVAGGFYQPQHF. DNA for the CDR3: TGTGCCAGCAGCTTGGGGGTTGCAGGGGGCTTCTATCAGCCCCAGCATTTT.

The rearrangement joins TRBV2 to TRBJ2-5; 10 bases agree with TRBD1. The germline gives CDR1 SNHLY, CDR2 FYNNEI. The CDR3 sequence is 15 residues long. J lost 4 bases, V lost 1 base, and 3 bases had no gene match. The CDR3 DNA reads TGTGCCAGCAGTGAAGGACAGGGGGCCCGAGAGACCCAGTACTTC. It is translated as CASSEGQGARETQYF.

The chain is built from TRBV5-6 and TRBJ1-4; TRBD1 is a possible D gene (6 bases). The V and J ends lost 4 bases and 3 bases respectively, with 13 bases between them. The CDR3 has 15 residues. Germline V lookup: CDR1 SGHDT, CDR2 YYEEEE. CDR3 bases: TGTGCCAGCAGCCATCTACAGGGATCTAATGAAAAACTGTTTTTT. This codes for CASSHLQGSNEKLFF.

The V call is TRBV2, the J call TRBJ2-1, with 10 bases matching TRBD2. The CDR3 consists of 17 residues. J lost 6 bases, V lost 6 bases, and 14 bases had no gene match. Germline lookup yields CDR1 SNHLY and CDR2 FYNNEI. CDR3 sequence reads: CASSGKTSGSPRNEQFF. The CDR3 DNA reads as TGTGCCAGCAGCGGAAAGACTAGCGGGTCCCCCCGCAATGAGCAGTTCTTC.

CDR3 protein: CASSSRQGAQYGYTF. Here the CDR3 DNA reads TGTGCCAGCAGTTCTAGACAGGGGGCGCAATATGGCTACACCTTC. V usage is TRBV6-6 and J usage is TRBJ1-2; 10 bases map to TRBD1. Germline V gene lookup returns CDR1 MNHNY and CDR2 SVGAGI (reference sequence). The CDR3 covers 15 residues. J was trimmed by 5 bases and V by 4 bases; bases with no gene match: 7.

J is TRBJ1-4 and V is TRBV10-3; D call uncertain. The germline V and J ends were trimmed by 3 bases and 8 bases, with 7 bases remaining between them. The CDR3 runs 12 residues. Germline V gene data show CDR1 as ENHRY and CDR2 as SYGVKD. In nucleotides, the CDR3 is TGTGCCATCAGTGAACCGGGAGAAAAACTGTTTTTT. Its protein product is CAISEPGEKLFF.

The V gene is TRBV3-1 (or the pseudogene TRBV3-2), the J gene TRBJ2-5; 7 nucleotides line up with TRBD1. The CDR3 has 16 residues. Germline V lookup: CDR1 LGHDT, CDR2 YNNKEL (reference sequence). J was trimmed by 0 bases and V by 4 bases; bases with no gene match: 8. CDR3 sequence reads: CASSPDRVLYQETQYF. The CDR3 nucleotides are TGTGCCAGCAGCCCCGACAGGGTCTTGTACCAAGAGACCCAGTACTTC.

This clone was detected only a few times. V and J are TRBV4-3 and TRBJ1-6; D remains unclear. Germline CDR1 LGHNA, CDR2 YSLEER. This CDR3 is 15 amino acids long. Trimming removed 0 bases from V and 6 bases from J, with 9 bases in between. The CDR3, as DNA: TGCGCCAGCAGCCAAGAGAACAGTTTTAATTCACCCCTCCACTTT. Amino acids: CASSQENSFNSPLHF.

This clone has just a few counts. The chain joins TRBV2 to TRBJ1-2, with 12 bases identical to TRBD1. This CDR3 has 14 residues. Germline CDR1 is SNHLY and CDR2 is FYNNEI. Germline trimming cut 6 bases from V and 6 bases from J; bases unmatched to any gene: 5. The CDR3 DNA follows: TGTGCCAGCAGAAGGGACAGGGGGCAAGATGGCTACACCTTC. Protein: CASRRDRGQDGYTF.

The chain joins TRBV11-2 to TRBJ2-5, with D possibly TRBD1 on 6 matching bases. This CDR3 contains 16 residues. From germline, CDR1 is SGHAT and CDR2 FQNNGV. Trimming took off 3 bases at V and 1 base at J, with 15 bases between the two ends. CDR3 in amino acids: CASSFIRDNSQETQYF. The DNA for the CDR3 is TGTGCCAGCAGCTTCATTCGGGACAACAGCCAAGAGACCCAGTACTTC. The full variable domain, in which reference TRBV11-2 and TRBJ2-5 provide the parts outside the CDR3, is EAGVAQSPRYKIIEKRQSVAFWCNPISGHATLYWYQQILGQGPKLLIQFQNNGVVDDSQLPKDRFSAERLKGVDSTLKIQPAKLEDSAVYLCASSFIRDNSQETQYFGPGTRLLVL.

The rearrangement uses TRBV27 and TRBJ1-2; maybe TRBD1 (5 bases). V was pared by 4 bases and J by 4 bases, with 10 bases between. The CDR3 has 13 residues. CDR1 MNHEY and CDR2 SMNVEV come from the germline V gene (reference sequence). The CDR3 reads CASSSWGPYGYTF. Here the CDR3 DNA reads TGTGCCAGCAGTTCCTGGGGCCCCTATGGCTACACCTTC.

This sequence joins TRBV27 and TRBJ2-7; no reliable D call. This CDR3 region has 15 residues. Germline V CDR1 and CDR2: MNHEY, SMNVEV (reference sequence). Trimming pared 1 base from V and 0 bases from J, leaving 10 bases between. The CDR3 reads CASSLYGQDSYEQYF. CDR3 nucleotide sequence: TGTGCCAGCAGTTTATATGGGCAGGACTCCTACGAGCAGTACTTC.